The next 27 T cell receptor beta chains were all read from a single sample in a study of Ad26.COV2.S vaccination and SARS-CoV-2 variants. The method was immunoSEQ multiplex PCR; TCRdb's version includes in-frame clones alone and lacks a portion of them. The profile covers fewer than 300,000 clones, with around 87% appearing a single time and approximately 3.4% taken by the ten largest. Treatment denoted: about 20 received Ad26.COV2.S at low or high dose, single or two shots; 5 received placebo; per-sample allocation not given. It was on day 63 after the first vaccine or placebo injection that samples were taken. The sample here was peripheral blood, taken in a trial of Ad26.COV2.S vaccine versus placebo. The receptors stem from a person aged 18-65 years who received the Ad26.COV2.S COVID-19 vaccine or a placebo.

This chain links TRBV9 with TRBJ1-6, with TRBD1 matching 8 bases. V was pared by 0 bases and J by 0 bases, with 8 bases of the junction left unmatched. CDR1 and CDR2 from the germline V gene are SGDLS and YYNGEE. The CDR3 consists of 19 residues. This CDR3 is CASSVAGTGMGSYNSPLHF. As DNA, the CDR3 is TGTGCCAGCAGCGTAGCTGGGACAGGTATGGGCTCCTATAATTCACCCCTCCACTTT. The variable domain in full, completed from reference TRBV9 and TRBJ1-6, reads DSGVTQTPKHLITATGQRVTLRCSPRSGDLSVYWYQQSLDQGLQFLIQYYNGEERAKGNILERFSAQQFPDLHSELNLSSLELGDSALYFCASSVAGTGMGSYNSPLHFGNGTRLTVT.

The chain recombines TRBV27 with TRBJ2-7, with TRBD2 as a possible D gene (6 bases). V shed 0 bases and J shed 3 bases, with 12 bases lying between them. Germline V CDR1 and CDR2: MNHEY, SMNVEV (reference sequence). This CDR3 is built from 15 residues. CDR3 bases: TGTGCCAGCAGTTTATCTAGCGGTAGCCGCTACGAGCAGTACTTC. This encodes CASSLSSGSRYEQYF.

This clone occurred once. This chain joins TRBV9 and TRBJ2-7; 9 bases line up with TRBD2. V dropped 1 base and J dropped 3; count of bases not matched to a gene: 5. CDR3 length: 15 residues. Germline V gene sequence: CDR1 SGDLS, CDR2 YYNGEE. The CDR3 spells CASSVNSGGYYEQYF. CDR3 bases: TGTGCCAGCAGCGTAAATAGCGGGGGATACTACGAGCAGTACTTC. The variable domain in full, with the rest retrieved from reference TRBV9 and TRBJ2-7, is DSGVTQTPKHLITATGQRVTLRCSPRSGDLSVYWYQQSLDQGLQFLIQYYNGEERAKGNILERFSAQQFPDLHSELNLSSLELGDSALYFCASSVNSGGYYEQYFGPGTRLTVT.

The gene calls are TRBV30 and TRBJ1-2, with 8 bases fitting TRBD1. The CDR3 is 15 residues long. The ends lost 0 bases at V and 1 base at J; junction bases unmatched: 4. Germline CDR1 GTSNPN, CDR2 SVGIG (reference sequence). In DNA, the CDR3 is TGTGCCTGGAGTGTAGGGACAGGCAATAACTATGGCTACACCTTC. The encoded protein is CAWSVGTGNNYGYTF. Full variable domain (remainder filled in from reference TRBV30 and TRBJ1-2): SQTIHQWPATLVQPVGSPLSLECTVEGTSNPNLYWYRQAAGRGLQLLFYSVGIGQISSEVPQNLSASRPQDRQFILSSKKLLLSDSGFYLCAWSVGTGNNYGYTFGSGTRLTVV.

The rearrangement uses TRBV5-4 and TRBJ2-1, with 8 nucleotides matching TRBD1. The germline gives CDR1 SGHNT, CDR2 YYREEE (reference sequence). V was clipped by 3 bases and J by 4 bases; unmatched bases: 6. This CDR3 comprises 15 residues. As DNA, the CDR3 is TGTGCCAGCAGCTCCGGGACAGGTGATTACAATGAGCAGTTCTTC. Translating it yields CASSSGTGDYNEQFF.

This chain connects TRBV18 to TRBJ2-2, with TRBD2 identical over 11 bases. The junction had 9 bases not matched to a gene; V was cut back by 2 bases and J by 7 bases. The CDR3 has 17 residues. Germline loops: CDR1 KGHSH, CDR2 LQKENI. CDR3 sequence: CASSPGTSGRNYGELFF. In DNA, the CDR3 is TGTGCCAGCTCACCAGGTACTAGCGGGAGAAACTACGGGGAGCTGTTTTTT.

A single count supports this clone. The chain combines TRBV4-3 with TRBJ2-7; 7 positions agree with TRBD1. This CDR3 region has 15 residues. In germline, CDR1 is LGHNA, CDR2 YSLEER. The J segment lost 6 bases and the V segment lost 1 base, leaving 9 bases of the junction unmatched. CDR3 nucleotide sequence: TGCGCCAGCAGCCAAGGCCGAGACAGGGCGGGCGAGCAGTACTTC. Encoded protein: CASSQGRDRAGEQYF.

CDR3 residues: CASSTLAGETQYF. The DNA of the CDR3 is TGTGCCAGCTCAACCTTGGCGGGAGAGACCCAGTACTTC. The J gene is TRBJ2-5, the V gene TRBV18; the D gene is possibly TRBD2 (5 bases). Between the trimmed V and J ends, which lost 5 bases and 4 bases, there was a span of 11 bases. CDR1 and CDR2 from the germline V gene are KGHSH and LQKENI. This CDR3 has 13 residues.

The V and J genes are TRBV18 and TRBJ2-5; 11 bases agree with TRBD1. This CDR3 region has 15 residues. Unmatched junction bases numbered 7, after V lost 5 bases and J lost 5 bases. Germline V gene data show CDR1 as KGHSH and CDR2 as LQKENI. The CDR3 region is CASSFGQGALETQYF. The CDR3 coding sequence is TGTGCCAGCTCATTCGGACAGGGGGCTTTGGAGACCCAGTACTTC.

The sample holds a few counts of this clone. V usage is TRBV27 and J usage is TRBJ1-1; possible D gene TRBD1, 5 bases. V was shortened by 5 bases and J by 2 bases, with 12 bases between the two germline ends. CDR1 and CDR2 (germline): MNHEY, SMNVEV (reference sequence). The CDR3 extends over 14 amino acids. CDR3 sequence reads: CASSQQDLNTEAFF. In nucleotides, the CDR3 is TGTGCCAGCAGTCAACAGGATCTTAACACTGAAGCTTTCTTT.

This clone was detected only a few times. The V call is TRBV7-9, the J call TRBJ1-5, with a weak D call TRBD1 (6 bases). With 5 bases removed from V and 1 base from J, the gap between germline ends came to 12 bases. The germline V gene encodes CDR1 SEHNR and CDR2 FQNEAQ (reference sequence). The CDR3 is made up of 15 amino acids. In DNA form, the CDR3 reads TGTGCCAGCAGCCCGGGACAATCAAGCAATCAGCCCCAGCATTTT. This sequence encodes CASSPGQSSNQPQHF.

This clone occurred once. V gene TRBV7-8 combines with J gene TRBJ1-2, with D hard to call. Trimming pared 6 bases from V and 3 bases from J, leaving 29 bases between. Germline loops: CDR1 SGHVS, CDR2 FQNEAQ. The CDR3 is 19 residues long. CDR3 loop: CASSPSFAVGDKAYYGYTF. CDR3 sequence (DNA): TGTGCCAGCAGTCCATCCTTCGCGGTGGGAGACAAAGCTTACTATGGCTACACCTTC. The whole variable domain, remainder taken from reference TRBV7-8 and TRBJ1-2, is GAGVSQSPRYKVAKRGQDVALRCDPISGHVSLFWYQQALGQGPEFLTYFQNEAQLDKSGLPSDRFFAERPEGSVSTLKIQRTQQEDSAVYLCASSPSFAVGDKAYYGYTFGSGTRLTVV.

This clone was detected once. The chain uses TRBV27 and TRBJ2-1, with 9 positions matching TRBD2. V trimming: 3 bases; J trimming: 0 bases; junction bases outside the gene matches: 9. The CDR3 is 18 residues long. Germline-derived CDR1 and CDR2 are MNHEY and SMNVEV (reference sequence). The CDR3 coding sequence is TGTGCCAGCAGTTTCCGGCTAGCGGGAATCGTCTCCTACAATGAGCAGTTCTTC. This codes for CASSFRLAGIVSYNEQFF.

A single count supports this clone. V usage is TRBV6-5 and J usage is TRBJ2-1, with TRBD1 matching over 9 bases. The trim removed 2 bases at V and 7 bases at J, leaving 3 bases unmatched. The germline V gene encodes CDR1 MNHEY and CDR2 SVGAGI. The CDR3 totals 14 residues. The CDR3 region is CASSYNRGLNEQFF. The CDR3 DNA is TGTGCCAGCAGTTACAACAGGGGGCTGAATGAGCAGTTCTTC.

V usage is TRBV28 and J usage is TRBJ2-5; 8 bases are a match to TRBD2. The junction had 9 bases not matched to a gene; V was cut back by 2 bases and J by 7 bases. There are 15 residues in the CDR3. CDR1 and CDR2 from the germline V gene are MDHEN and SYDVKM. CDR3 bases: TGTGCCAGCAGTTTACCGGGACTAGTTTTGGGGACCCAGTACTTC. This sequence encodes CASSLPGLVLGTQYF.

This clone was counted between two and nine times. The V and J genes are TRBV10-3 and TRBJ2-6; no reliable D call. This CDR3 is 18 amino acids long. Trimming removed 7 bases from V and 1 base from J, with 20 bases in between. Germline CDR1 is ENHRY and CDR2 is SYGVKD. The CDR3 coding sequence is TGTGCCATCATGGGCAGCATAGGCGTACAATCTGGGGCCAACGTCCTGACTTTC. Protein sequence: CAIMGSIGVQSGANVLTF.

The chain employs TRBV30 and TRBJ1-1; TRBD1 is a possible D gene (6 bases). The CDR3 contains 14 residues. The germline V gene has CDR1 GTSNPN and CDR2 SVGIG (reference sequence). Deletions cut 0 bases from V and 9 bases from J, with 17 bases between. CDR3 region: CAWSVKGGGTQAFF. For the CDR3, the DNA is TGTGCCTGGAGTGTAAAGGGGGGAGGGACACAAGCTTTCTTT. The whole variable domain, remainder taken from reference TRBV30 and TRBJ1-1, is SQTIHQWPATLVQPVGSPLSLECTVEGTSNPNLYWYRQAAGRGLQLLFYSVGIGQISSEVPQNLSASRPQDRQFILSSKKLLLSDSGFYLCAWSVKGGGTQAFFGQGTRLTVV.

The CDR3 sequence: CASSPHLEGEQFF. DNA of the CDR3: TGCGCCAGCAGCCCGCACCTAGAAGGTGAGCAGTTCTTC. V and J are TRBV5-1 and TRBJ2-1; no clear D. Between the trimmed V and J ends, which lost 4 bases and 9 bases, there was a span of 14 bases. From germline, CDR1 is SGHRS and CDR2 YFSETQ. The CDR3 spans 13 residues.

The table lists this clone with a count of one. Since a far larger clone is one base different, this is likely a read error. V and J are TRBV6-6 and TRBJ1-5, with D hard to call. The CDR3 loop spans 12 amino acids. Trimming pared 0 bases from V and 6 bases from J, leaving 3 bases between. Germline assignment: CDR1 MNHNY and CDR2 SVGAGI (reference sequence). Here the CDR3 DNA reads TGTGCCAGCAGTTACTCGATTCAGCCCCAGCATTTT. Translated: CASSYSIQPQHF.

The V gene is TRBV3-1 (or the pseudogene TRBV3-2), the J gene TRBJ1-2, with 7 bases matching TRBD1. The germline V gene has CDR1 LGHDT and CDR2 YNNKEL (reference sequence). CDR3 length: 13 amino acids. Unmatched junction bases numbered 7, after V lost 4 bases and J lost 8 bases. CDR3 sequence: CASSRQGEGGYTF. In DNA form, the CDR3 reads TGTGCCAGCAGCCGACAGGGTGAGGGCGGCTACACCTTC.

The CDR3 bases are TGCAGCGCCGAGGACGGTAAAGCTTTCTTT. Its protein is CSAEDGKAFF. The chain links TRBV29-1 to TRBJ1-1; D remains unclear. CDR1 SQVTM and CDR2 ANQGSEA come from the germline V gene. V lost 7 bases, J lost 9 bases, and 12 bases lay in between. This CDR3 contains 10 residues.

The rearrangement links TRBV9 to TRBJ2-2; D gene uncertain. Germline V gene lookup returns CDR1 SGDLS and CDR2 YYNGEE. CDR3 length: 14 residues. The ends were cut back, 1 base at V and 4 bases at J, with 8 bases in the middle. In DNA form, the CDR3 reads TGTGCCAGCAGCGTACGGCCATCCACCGGGGAGCTGTTTTTT. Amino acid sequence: CASSVRPSTGELFF.

The CDR3 region is CAWSGSGNTIYF. The CDR3 DNA follows: TGTGCCTGGAGTGGCTCTGGAAACACCATATATTTT. The rearrangement uses TRBV30 and TRBJ1-3; D call uncertain. V gave up 1 base and J gave up 0 bases, with 1 base separating them. The CDR3 length is 12 residues. CDR1 is GTSNPN, CDR2 SVGIG, per germline (reference sequence).

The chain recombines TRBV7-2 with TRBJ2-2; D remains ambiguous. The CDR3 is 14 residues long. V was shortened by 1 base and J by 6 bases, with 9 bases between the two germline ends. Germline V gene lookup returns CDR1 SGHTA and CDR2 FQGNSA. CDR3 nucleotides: TGTGCCAGCAGCTTAGGTTACGCTTCCGGGGAGCTGTTTTTT. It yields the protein CASSLGYASGELFF.

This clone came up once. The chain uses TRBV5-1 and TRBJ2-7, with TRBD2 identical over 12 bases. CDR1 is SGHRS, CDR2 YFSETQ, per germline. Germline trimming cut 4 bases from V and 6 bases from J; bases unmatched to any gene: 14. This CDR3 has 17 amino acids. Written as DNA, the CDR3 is TGCGCCAGCAGCCTTGGACTTTTGGGACTAGCGGGCTCCGAGCAGTACTTC. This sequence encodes CASSLGLLGLAGSEQYF.

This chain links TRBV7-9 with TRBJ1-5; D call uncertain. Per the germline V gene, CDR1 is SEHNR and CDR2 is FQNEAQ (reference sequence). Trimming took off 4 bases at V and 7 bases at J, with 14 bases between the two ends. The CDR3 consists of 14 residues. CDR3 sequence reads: CASSYQGEEQPQHF. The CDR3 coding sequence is TGTGCCAGCAGCTATCAAGGAGAAGAACAGCCCCAGCATTTT.

The CDR3 spells CASSQDPGVIYNEQFF. The DNA for the CDR3 is TGTGCCAGCAGCCAAGACCCAGGGGTCATCTACAATGAGCAGTTCTTC. This chain joins TRBV4-2 and TRBJ2-1, with a weak D call TRBD1 (6 bases). V gave up 0 bases and J gave up 3 bases, with 12 bases separating them. The CDR3 length is 16 residues. The germline V gene encodes CDR1 LGHNA and CDR2 YNFKEQ.